These 19 T cell receptor beta chains originate from one sample sequenced in a study of T cells in Graves' hyperthyroidism and ophthalmopathy. Template material for amplifying TCR beta CDR3 regions consisted of RNA transcripts. With the HTBI primer set, the TCR CDR3 went through a first round of RT-PCR. From the multiplex PCR reads, TCRdb called clonotypes with MiXCR, one entry per CDR3 protein. The repertoire includes 450,000 to 700,000 distinct CDR3 sequences, 46% of them detected once, and around 7.7% sits in the top ten. The specimen sequenced was peripheral blood or thyroid tissue (not recorded which). These receptors originate from a woman between 18 and 30 years old with Graves' hyperthyroidism.

This clonotype was detected ten times or more. V usage is TRBV9 and J usage is TRBJ1-2; D not certain. V lost 4 bases, J lost 0 bases, and 13 bases lay in between. There are 15 residues in the CDR3. Germline V gives CDR1 SGDLS, CDR2 YYNGEE. The CDR3, as DNA: TGTGCCAGCAGCCCCCCCGGACGGCCTAACTATGGCTACACCTTC. Amino acid sequence: CASSPPGRPNYGYTF.

The V gene is TRBV7-3, the J gene TRBJ1-2; D unclear. The V and J ends lost 5 bases and 8 bases respectively, with 24 bases between them. Looked up from germline, CDR1 is SGHTA and CDR2 is FQGTGA. CDR3 length equals 16 residues. The CDR3 here is CASSTGPNTEGLGYTF. In nucleotides, the CDR3 is TGTGCCAGCAGCACCGGCCCGAACACTGAAGGGTTAGGCTACACCTTC.

This chain uses TRBV10-3 with TRBJ2-5; D is unclear. Trimming removed 5 bases from V and 3 bases from J, with 7 bases in between. CDR1 is ENHRY, CDR2 SYGVKD, per germline. This CDR3 has 12 residues. This CDR3 reads CAISFREETQYF. Here the CDR3 DNA reads TGTGCCATCAGTTTCCGAGAAGAGACCCAGTACTTC.

The chain is built from TRBV19 and TRBJ2-1; D ambiguous. V was pared by 1 base and J by 3 bases, with 4 bases between. In germline, CDR1 is LNHDA, CDR2 SQIVND (reference sequence). This CDR3 contains 13 residues. The CDR3 nucleotides are TGTGCCAGTAGTATAGGTCTCTACAATGAGCAGTTCTTC. It specifies CASSIGLYNEQFF.

The chain employs TRBV7-9 and TRBJ1-1; D gene uncertain. This CDR3 is 15 amino acids long. Germline-derived CDR1 and CDR2 are SEHNR and FQNEAQ (reference sequence). V was pared by 1 base and J by 0 bases, with 9 bases between. CDR3 residues: CASSLDGGLNTEAFF. The CDR3 region has the DNA TGTGCCAGCAGCTTAGATGGCGGGCTGAACACTGAAGCTTTCTTT.

As regards this clonotype: A much larger clone sits a single nucleotide away, making a read error possible. The rearrangement links TRBV5-5 to TRBJ2-7; TRBD1 might be the D (6 bases). Per the germline V gene, CDR1 is SGHKS and CDR2 is YYEKEE (reference sequence). The CDR3 runs to 18 residues. The CDR3 DNA follows: TGTGCCAACAGCCGTGGGTCCGTTTCCGGGACACAGCCCTACGAGCAGTACTTC. This encodes CANSRGSVSGTQPYEQYF.

This clonotype was found a few times. The chain couples TRBV6-1 to TRBJ1-5; no clear D gene. The CDR3 extends over 14 amino acids. The germline V gene has CDR1 MNHNS and CDR2 SASEGT. V was cut by 5 bases and J by 0 bases, with 8 bases left in between. The DNA of the CDR3 is TGTGCCAGCAGTTGGAGGAATAGCAATCAGCCCCAGCATTTT. Protein product: CASSWRNSNQPQHF.

This clonotype was detected ten times or more. A junction boundary mismatches the germline segment, possibly from a read error. The rearrangement uses TRBV7-2 and TRBJ1-3; weak D call: TRBD1 (5 bases). The length of the CDR3 is 16 residues. CDR1 is SGHTA, CDR2 FQGNSA, per germline. CDR3 sequence (DNA): TGTGCCGGCAGCCTGTCCGGGACGCTCTCTGGAAACACCATATATTTT. Protein: CAGSLSGTLSGNTIYF. Combining the CDR3 with reference TRBV7-2 and TRBJ1-3 gives the whole variable domain GAGVSQSPSNKVTEKGKDVELRCDPISGHTALYWYRQSLGQGLEFLIYFQGNSAPDKSGLPSDRFSAERTGGSVSTLTIQRTQQEDSAVYLCAGSLSGTLSGNTIYFGEGSWLTVV.

This clonotype was counted ten times or more. This chain links TRBV7-8 with TRBJ1-3; D is uncertain. Germline CDR1 SGHVS, CDR2 FQNEAQ. V lost 4 bases to trimming and J lost 4 bases, with 11 bases between them. This CDR3 region has 14 residues. The CDR3 sequence: CASSWGLQGNTIYF. CDR3 nucleotides: TGTGCCAGCAGCTGGGGTTTGCAGGGAAACACCATATATTTT.

At least ten counts were recorded for this clonotype. The chain recombines TRBV27 with TRBJ1-5; D might be TRBD1 (5 bases). Trimming took off 5 bases at V and 1 base at J, with 15 bases between the two ends. The CDR3 is 16 residues long. Germline lookup yields CDR1 MNHEY and CDR2 SMNVEV (reference sequence). Here the CDR3 reads CASSPISGGSNQPQHF. CDR3 coding DNA: TGTGCCAGCAGTCCCATCTCCGGGGGAAGCAATCAGCCCCAGCATTTT.

The V gene is TRBV5-4, the J gene TRBJ1-2; the match to TRBD1 covers 7 bases. J was trimmed by 6 bases and V by 4 bases; bases with no gene match: 12. The CDR3 has 15 residues. Germline assignment: CDR1 SGHNT and CDR2 YYREEE (reference sequence). The CDR3, as DNA: TGTGCCAGCAGCACCAGACAGGGTTATTCGCATGGCTACACCTTC. This translates into CASSTRQGYSHGYTF.

This clonotype appeared many times. One base away lies a much larger clone, so this may be a sequencing read error. J is TRBJ2-7 and V is TRBV25-1; TRBD1 aligns across 8 bases. The CDR3 has 14 residues. Germline V gene sequence: CDR1 MGHDK, CDR2 SYGVNS. The CDR3 protein is CASSPGTGTYEQHF. The DNA of the CDR3 is TGTGCCAGCTCCCCTGGGACAGGAACCTACGAGCAGCACTTC.

The chain carries TRBV19 and TRBJ1-2, with a possible D match to TRBD1 (5 bases). The V end was cut by 7 bases, the J end by 11 bases, with 11 bases between. There are 10 residues in the CDR3. Germline CDR1 LNHDA, CDR2 SQIVND (reference sequence). In DNA, the CDR3 is TGTGCCAGTAAGGTGGAGGGGTACACCTTC. Its protein is CASKVEGYTF.

V gene TRBV2 combines with J gene TRBJ2-5; 10 bases match TRBD1. Germline assignment: CDR1 SNHLY and CDR2 FYNNEI. The CDR3 consists of 16 residues. The V and J ends lost 10 bases and 6 bases, in that order; junction bases with no gene match: 17. Here the CDR3 DNA reads TGTGCCACCAATCCCCCGGGACAGGGGACCGGGAAGACCCAGTACTTC. Residues: CATNPPGQGTGKTQYF.

The rearrangement links TRBV20-1 to TRBJ1-4; D perhaps matches TRBD1 (6 bases). V lost 4 bases, J lost 7 bases, and 19 bases lay in between. Germline V gene sequence: CDR1 DFQATT, CDR2 SNEGSKA (reference sequence). The length of the CDR3 is 15 residues. CDR3: CSAIRNGGGSEKLFF. CDR3 DNA sequence: TGCAGTGCTATTCGTAACGGGGGCGGAAGTGAAAAACTGTTTTTT.

This clonotype has at least ten counts. The rearrangement joins TRBV11-3 to TRBJ1-1, with 8 bases identical to TRBD1. The germline V gene encodes CDR1 SGHNT and CDR2 YENEEA. The CDR3 runs 14 residues. Trimming removed 4 bases from V and 7 bases from J; junction bases left unmatched: 8. CDR3 loop: CASSWFDRGREAFF. As DNA, the CDR3 is TGTGCCAGCAGCTGGTTCGACAGGGGACGTGAAGCTTTCTTT.

This clonotype was seen more than once but under ten times. The chain is built from TRBV29-1 and TRBJ1-1, with D possibly matching TRBD1 (6 bases). CDR3 size: 13 residues. CDR1 and CDR2 (germline): SQVTM, ANQGSEA. Trimming took off 0 bases at V and 6 bases at J, with 11 bases between the two ends. As DNA, the CDR3 is TGCAGCGTTGAAGATGGGGGGCCCGCTGAAGCTTTCTTT. It encodes CSVEDGGPAEAFF. Complete variable domain (other parts from reference TRBV29-1 and TRBJ1-1): SAVISQKPSRDICQRGTSLTIQCQVDSQVTMMFWYRQQPGQSLTLIATANQGSEATYESGFVIDKFPISRPNLTFSTLTVSNMSPEDSSIYLCSVEDGGPAEAFFGQGTRLTVV.

This clonotype was recorded at least ten times. The chain employs TRBV29-1 and TRBJ2-2, with D unclear. This CDR3 region has 12 residues. V shed 3 bases and J shed 6 bases, with 8 bases lying between them. CDR1 is SQVTM, CDR2 ANQGSEA, per germline. CDR3 coding DNA: TGCAGCGTTGAGATCGGCCCCGGGGAGCTGTTTTTT. This sequence encodes CSVEIGPGELFF.

For the CDR3, the DNA is TGCAGCTTCAGGGTCTCTAATGAAAAACTGTTTTTT. Its translation is CSFRVSNEKLFF. J is TRBJ1-4 and V is TRBV29-1; a weak D match, TRBD1 (5 bases). Deletions cut 8 bases from V and 3 bases from J, with 10 bases between. CDR3 length: 12 amino acids. CDR1 SQVTM and CDR2 ANQGSEA come from the germline V gene. Variable domain in full (rest from reference TRBV29-1 and TRBJ1-4): SAVISQKPSRDICQRGTSLTIQCQVDSQVTMMFWYRQQPGQSLTLIATANQGSEATYESGFVIDKFPISRPNLTFSTLTVSNMSPEDSSIYLCSFRVSNEKLFFGSGTQLSVL.